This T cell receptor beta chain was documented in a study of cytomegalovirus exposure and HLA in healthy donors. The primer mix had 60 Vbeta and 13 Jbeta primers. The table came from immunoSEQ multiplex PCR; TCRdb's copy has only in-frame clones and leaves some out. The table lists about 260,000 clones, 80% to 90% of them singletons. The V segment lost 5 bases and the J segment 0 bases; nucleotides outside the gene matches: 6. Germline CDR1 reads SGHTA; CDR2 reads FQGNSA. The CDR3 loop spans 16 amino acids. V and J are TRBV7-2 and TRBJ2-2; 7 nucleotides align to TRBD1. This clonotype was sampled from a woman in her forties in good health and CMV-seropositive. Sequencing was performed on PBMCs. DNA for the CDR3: TGTGCCAGCAGCGTCACCGGGACAGCGAACACCGGGGAGCTGTTTTTT. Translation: CASSVTGTANTGELFF.